This T cell receptor beta chain was recorded in a study of control samples from healthy donors and cancer patients. There are a few counts of this clone. Sequencing was performed with immunoSEQ multiplex PCR; in TCRdb, only in-frame clones are kept and a portion is missing. This repertoire shows about 34,000 clones, 70% to 90% found once; its top ten account for 1.6%. Germline CDR1 is SGHDN and CDR2 is FVKESK. Trimming removed 4 bases from V and 6 bases from J, with 13 bases in between. There are 13 residues in the CDR3. The V and J genes are TRBV14 and TRBJ2-7; D is ambiguous. The receptor's source is a woman aged 35 to 49 with lung cancer. Sequenced: PBMCs. The CDR3 nucleotides are TGTGCCAGCAGCCCCACATGGGTCGGCGAGCAGTACTTC. It is translated as CASSPTWVGEQYF.